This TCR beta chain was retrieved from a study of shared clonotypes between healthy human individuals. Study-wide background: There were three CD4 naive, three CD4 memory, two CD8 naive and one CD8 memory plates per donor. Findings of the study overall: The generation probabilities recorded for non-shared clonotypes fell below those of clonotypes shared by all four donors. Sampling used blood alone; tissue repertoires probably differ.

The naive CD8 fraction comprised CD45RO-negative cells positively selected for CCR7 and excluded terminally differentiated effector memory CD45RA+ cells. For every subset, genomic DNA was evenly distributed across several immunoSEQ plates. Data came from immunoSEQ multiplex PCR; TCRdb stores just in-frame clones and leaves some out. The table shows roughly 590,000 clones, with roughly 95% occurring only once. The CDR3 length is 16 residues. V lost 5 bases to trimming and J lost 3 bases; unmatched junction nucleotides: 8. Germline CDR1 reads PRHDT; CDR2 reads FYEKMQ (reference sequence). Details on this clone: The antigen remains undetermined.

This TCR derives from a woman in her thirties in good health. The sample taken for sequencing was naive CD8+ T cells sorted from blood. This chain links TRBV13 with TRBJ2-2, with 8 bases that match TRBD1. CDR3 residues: CASSPDRGFDTGELFF. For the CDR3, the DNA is TGTGCCAGCAGCCCAGACAGGGGATTCGACACCGGGGAGCTGTTTTTT.